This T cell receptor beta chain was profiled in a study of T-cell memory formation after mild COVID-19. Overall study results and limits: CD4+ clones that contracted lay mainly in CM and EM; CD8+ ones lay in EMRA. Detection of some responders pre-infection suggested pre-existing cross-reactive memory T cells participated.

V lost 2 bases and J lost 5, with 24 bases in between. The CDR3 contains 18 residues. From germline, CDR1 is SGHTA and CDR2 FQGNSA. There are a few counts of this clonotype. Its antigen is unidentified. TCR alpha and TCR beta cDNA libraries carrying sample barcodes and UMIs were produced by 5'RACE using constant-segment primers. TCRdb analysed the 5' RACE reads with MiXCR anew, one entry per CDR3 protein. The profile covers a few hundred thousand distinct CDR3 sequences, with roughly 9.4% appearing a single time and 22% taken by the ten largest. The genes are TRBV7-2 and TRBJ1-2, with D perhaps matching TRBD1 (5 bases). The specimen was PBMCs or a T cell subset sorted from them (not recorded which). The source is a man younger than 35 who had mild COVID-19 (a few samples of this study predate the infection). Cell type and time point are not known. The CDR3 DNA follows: TGTGCCAGCAGCTTATCTCCGTCGGGGGAGGGCAATCGGTATGGCTACACCTTC. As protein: CASSLSPSGEGNRYGYTF.